This T cell receptor beta chain was sequenced for a study of human T cells and chemical hapten exposure. Study-level information: Reading of the patch tests, which applied 0.01% DPC to the upper back, occurred at 6 days.

Trimming took off 4 bases at V and 1 base at J, with 8 bases between the two ends. Germline-derived CDR1 and CDR2 are SGDLS and YYNGEE. The CDR3 has 13 residues. Broader study findings: DPC sensitization left the count of TCRs above 1 in 1000 unchanged.

The sample's time point: pre-sensitization, week 0. The treatment denotes: therapeutic diphenylcyclopropenone sensitization with weekly scalp DPC. Library preparation tagged each individual cDNA molecule with a unique molecular identifier. TCRdb ran MiXCR on the RACE reads and lists one entry per CDR3 protein. The data contain over 85,000 distinct CDR3 sequences, approximately 11% of them singletons. As for this clonotype: As yet, its antigen is unknown.

This chain links TRBV9 with TRBJ1-1; D unresolved. Source: whole blood, taken in connection with sensitization to the hapten diphenylcyclopropenone (DPC). This TCR was recovered from a woman aged 55-69 years with alopecia areata. Some clones in this sample may be carry-over from other donors' samples. CDR3 in amino acids: CASSPRWNTEAFF. The CDR3 coding sequence is TGTGCCAGCAGCCCCCGTTGGAACACTGAAGCTTTCTTT.